The 5 T cell receptor beta chains listed next were all sequenced from one sample in a study of cytomegalovirus exposure and HLA in healthy donors. 13 Jbeta primers and 60 Vbeta primers were used for the PCR. Measured with immunoSEQ multiplex PCR; TCRdb has only the in-frame clones, and not every one. Found here are about 160,000 clones, approximately 88% of them singletons; the top ten hold 0.65% to 0.9%. Source material: PBMCs. These receptors originate from a young woman in good health and CMV-seronegative.

This clone was seen just once. The chain uses TRBV5-1 and TRBJ2-6; D not resolved. Trimming removed 0 bases from V and 0 bases from J, with 7 bases in between. Per the germline V gene, CDR1 is SGHRS and CDR2 is YFSETQ. The CDR3 runs to 16 residues. CDR3 loop: CASSLGHDSGANVLTF. CDR3 DNA sequence: TGCGCCAGCAGCTTGGGACATGACTCTGGGGCCAACGTCCTGACTTTC.

Remarks on this clone: A read error may produce the germline difference seen at one junction end. In the same sample, other DNA sequences code for this CDR3. The rearrangement joins TRBV25-1 to TRBJ2-1; TRBD1 matches 7 bases. This CDR3 has 13 residues. In germline, CDR1 is MGHDK, CDR2 SYGVNS. CDR3 nucleotide sequence: TGTGCTAGCAGTGAGACAGGGACGAATGAGCAGTTCTTC. It specifies CASSETGTNEQFF.

This clone was picked up one time. V is TRBV6-4 and J is TRBJ2-3; 11 nucleotides line up with TRBD2. Looked up from germline, CDR1 is MRHNA and CDR2 is SNTAGT. The trim removed 5 bases at V and 0 bases at J, leaving 4 bases unmatched. The CDR3 is 16 residues long. The CDR3 loop reads CASSPLAGGSTDTQYF. DNA for the CDR3: TGTGCCAGCAGTCCCCTAGCGGGGGGTAGCACAGATACGCAGTATTTT.

The chain employs TRBV4-3 and TRBJ2-5; 13 bases are a match to TRBD2. CDR1 LGHNA and CDR2 YSLEER come from the germline V gene. This CDR3 spans 18 amino acids. Trimming at V came to 2 bases and at J to 4 bases, leaving 10 bases not matched to a gene. CDR3 sequence: CASSQRLTSGGRGETQYF. CDR3 DNA: TGCGCCAGCAGCCAACGACTGACTAGCGGGGGGCGGGGAGAGACCCAGTACTTC.

V is TRBV28 and J is TRBJ2-5, with 11 bases matching TRBD2. The J call is doubtful: the DNA matches TRBJ2-7 better. The CDR3 runs to 16 residues. CDR1 and CDR2 from the germline V gene are MDHEN and SYDVKM. DNA for the CDR3: TGTGCCAGCAGGCCCGGACTAGCGGGTACCTCCTACGAGCAGTACTTC. Encoded protein: CASRPGLAGTSYEQYF.